Each of the 21 T cell receptor beta chains below was sequenced from the same sample in a study of T-cell memory formation after mild COVID-19. One entry per CDR3 protein results from TCRdb running MiXCR on the 5' RACE reads. This sample carries roughly 410,000 distinct CDR3 sequences, 24% of them seen once, and the ten largest clones take 8.5% to 9%. The sample consisted of PBMCs or a T cell subset sorted from them (not recorded which). These receptors originate from an adult woman who had mild COVID-19 (a few samples of this study predate the infection). Cell type and time point are not known.

The chain employs TRBV20-1 and TRBJ2-2; TRBD2 matches at 8 bases. This CDR3 has 14 amino acids. CDR1 and CDR2 (germline): DFQATT, SNEGSKA (reference sequence). V trimming: 8 bases; J trimming: 1 base; junction bases outside the gene matches: 6. CDR3 loop: CSPIRGGNTGELFF. As DNA, the CDR3 is TGCAGTCCCATCCGGGGGGGGAACACCGGGGAGCTGTTTTTT.

The chain uses TRBV4-1 and TRBJ2-3; TRBD1 agrees at 8 bases. Germline V gives CDR1 MGHRA, CDR2 YSYEKL. This CDR3 has 16 amino acids. V lost 1 base and J lost 0; bases outside the gene matches: 3. The CDR3: CASSQATGASTDTQYF. The CDR3 DNA sequence: TGCGCCAGCAGCCAAGCGACAGGGGCCAGCACAGATACGCAGTATTTT.

This clonotype was recorded a few times. The chain links TRBV4-2 to TRBJ1-1, with D perhaps TRBD1 (5 bases). Germline V gene lookup returns CDR1 LGHNA and CDR2 YNFKEQ. The V end was cut by 1 base, the J end by 3 bases, with 9 bases between. The CDR3 covers 14 residues. The CDR3 spells CASSQGGVDTEAFF. The CDR3 nucleotides read TGTGCCAGCAGCCAAGGGGGGGTCGACACTGAAGCTTTCTTT.

The rearrangement uses TRBV6-5 and TRBJ2-7; TRBD2 matches at 8 bases. The CDR3 sequence is 15 residues long. Germline lookup yields CDR1 MNHEY and CDR2 SVGAGI. Trimming took 5 bases from V and 6 from J; bases not matched to a gene: 12. CDR3 loop: CASSPHGGGQSEQYF. The CDR3 bases are TGTGCCAGCAGTCCTCACGGCGGGGGGCAGAGCGAGCAGTACTTC.

The chain employs TRBV18 and TRBJ2-7; D might be TRBD1 (5 bases). This CDR3 has 14 residues. The ends were cut back, 4 bases at V and 5 bases at J, with 15 bases in the middle. Germline CDR1 is KGHSH and CDR2 is LQKENI. The DNA of the CDR3 is TGTGCCAGCTCACTCACGACAGTCGGGCACGAGCAGTACTTC. This gives the protein CASSLTTVGHEQYF.

The chain combines TRBV9 with TRBJ2-7, with D perhaps TRBD1 (5 bases). This CDR3 contains 15 residues. Germline V gives CDR1 SGDLS, CDR2 YYNGEE. V was pared by 2 bases and J by 3 bases, with 15 bases between. The CDR3 spells CASSVLPDTDYEQYF. CDR3 sequence (DNA): TGTGCCAGCAGCGTTCTCCCGGACACGGACTACGAGCAGTACTTC.

This clonotype was picked up a small number of times. The chain combines TRBV11-3 with TRBJ2-1; 7 positions agree with TRBD2. Germline-derived CDR1 and CDR2 are SGHNT and YENEEA. Trimming at V came to 5 bases and at J to 2 bases, leaving 12 bases not matched to a gene. This CDR3 has 17 amino acids. The CDR3 coding sequence is TGTGCCAGCAGCCCCCGTCGGGTAGCGGGTCCCTACAATGAGCAGTTCTTC. The encoded protein is CASSPRRVAGPYNEQFF.

The chain is built from TRBV18 and TRBJ2-7; D is unresolved. Trimming took off 6 bases at V and 1 base at J, with 10 bases between the two ends. The V gene's germline CDR1 is KGHSH and CDR2 LQKENI. The CDR3 consists of 13 residues. The CDR3 DNA reads TGTGCCAGCTCCCCTACAGCTTCCTACGAGCAGTACTTC. It encodes CASSPTASYEQYF.

The V and J genes are TRBV5-1 and TRBJ2-1; D is perhaps TRBD2 (6 bases). V gave up 4 bases and J gave up 5 bases, with 10 bases separating them. The CDR3 spans 13 residues. The V gene's germline CDR1 is SGHRS and CDR2 YFSETQ. Written as DNA, the CDR3 is TGCGCCAGCAGCGGGACTGAAGACAATGAGCAGTTCTTC. It is translated as CASSGTEDNEQFF.

This clonotype has just a few counts. In DNA form, the CDR3 reads TGTGCCGGGACAGGGGGCGAAGATACGCAGTATTTT. This gives the protein CAGTGGEDTQYF. The chain carries TRBV28 and TRBJ2-3; 12 bases fit TRBD1. The trim removed 11 bases at V and 5 bases at J, leaving 2 bases unmatched. In germline, CDR1 is MDHEN, CDR2 SYDVKM. The CDR3 has 12 amino acids.

This sequence joins TRBV5-1 and TRBJ1-4; no clear D gene. From germline, CDR1 is SGHRS and CDR2 YFSETQ. V dropped 1 base and J dropped 0 bases, with 13 bases sitting between them. This CDR3 is 17 amino acids long. The CDR3 coding sequence is TGCGCCAGCAGCTTGCGGCAGCTAGAAGCAACTAATGAAAAACTGTTTTTT. Protein: CASSLRQLEATNEKLFF.

V is TRBV12-3 or TRBV12-4 and J is TRBJ1-6, with D possibly being TRBD1 (6 bases). V was shortened by 6 bases and J by 3 bases, with 12 bases between the two germline ends. The CDR3 consists of 15 residues. The CDR3 sequence is CASRASQGYNSPLHF. The CDR3 nucleotides are TGTGCCAGCAGGGCCTCACAGGGCTATAATTCACCCCTCCACTTT.

This clonotype has just one count. The rearrangement links TRBV24-1 to TRBJ2-3; 7 nucleotides line up with TRBD2. The CDR3 runs to 15 residues. V was pared by 1 base and J by 0 bases, with 0 bases of the junction left unmatched. CDR1 and CDR2 from the germline V gene are KGHDR and SFDVKD. CDR3 in amino acids: CATSDLAGSTDTQYF. As DNA, the CDR3 is TGTGCCACCAGTGATTTAGCGGGAAGCACAGATACGCAGTATTTT.

This rearrangement joins TRBV6-7 to TRBJ1-3, with TRBD1 matching over 9 bases. TRBV6-7 carries the ORF label, with uncertain function. Germline trimming cut 6 bases from V and 3 bases from J; bases unmatched to any gene: 18. CDR3 length equals 19 residues. Here the CDR3 DNA reads TGTGCCAGCAGGTGCGGTGGGGACAGGGTTAATGCTTTTGGAAACACCATATATTTT. It translates to CASRCGGDRVNAFGNTIYF.

This clonotype was detected a few times. DNA for the CDR3: TGCGCCAGCAGCCAAGGGGGACAGGGCGGTTCCTACGAGCAGTACTTC. Translating it yields CASSQGGQGGSYEQYF. The rearrangement uses TRBV4-3 and TRBJ2-7; 9 positions match TRBD1. V was pared by 1 base and J by 1 base, with 5 bases of the junction left unmatched. The CDR3 consists of 16 residues. From germline, CDR1 is LGHNA and CDR2 YSLEER.

This chain connects TRBV14 to TRBJ2-2; D ambiguous. This CDR3 has 12 residues. Trimming removed 0 bases at V and 9 bases at J, with 5 bases between. CDR1 is SGHDN and CDR2 is FVKESK in the germline V gene. The CDR3 spells CASSQEPRELFF. CDR3 coding DNA: TGTGCCAGCAGCCAAGAACCGAGGGAGCTGTTTTTT.

The J gene is TRBJ1-1, the V gene TRBV9; a possible D gene is TRBD1 (6 bases). Germline V CDR1 and CDR2: SGDLS, YYNGEE. CDR3 length: 16 amino acids. Trimming took 5 bases from V and 4 from J, leaving 21 bases between them. The CDR3 nucleotides read TGTGCCAGCAGTTTCCGGGACGGCGTAGGGGGCACTGAAGCTTTCTTT. This translates into CASSFRDGVGGTEAFF.

The rearrangement joins TRBV24-1 to TRBJ2-7, with D possibly being TRBD1 (5 bases). This CDR3 spans 14 amino acids. Germline lookup yields CDR1 KGHDR and CDR2 SFDVKD. The V and J ends lost 4 bases and 9 bases respectively, with 18 bases between them. The CDR3 coding sequence is TGTGCCACCAGTGACTGGTTAGTAGGACATGGGCAGTACTTC. This translates into CATSDWLVGHGQYF.

There are a few counts of this clonotype. The J gene is TRBJ2-1, the V gene TRBV2; D possibly corresponds to TRBD2 (6 bases). V was clipped by 5 bases and J by 5 bases, with 16 bases between them. Germline CDR1 and CDR2: SNHLY and FYNNEI. The CDR3 extends over 15 amino acids. This CDR3 reads CASSLSGALNNEQFF. In DNA form, the CDR3 reads TGTGCCAGCAGTCTTAGCGGAGCCTTGAACAATGAGCAGTTCTTC.

This clonotype occurred a few times. The chain employs TRBV5-4 and TRBJ2-7; D perhaps matches TRBD2 (5 bases). Germline assignment: CDR1 SGHNT and CDR2 YYREEE (reference sequence). V lost 0 bases and J 2 bases, leaving 9 bases between the germline ends. The CDR3 sequence is 14 residues long. CDR3 DNA sequence: TGTGCCAGCAGCTTGGGAGGGTACACCTACGAGCAGTACTTC. Its translation is CASSLGGYTYEQYF.

The chain combines TRBV20-1 with TRBJ1-1; the match to TRBD1 covers 8 bases. The germline V gene encodes CDR1 DFQATT and CDR2 SNEGSKA (reference sequence). V gave up 7 bases and J gave up 0 bases; unmatched junction bases: 10. The CDR3 loop spans 15 amino acids. The CDR3 protein is CSGEPGGYVNTEAFF. As DNA, the CDR3 is TGCAGTGGCGAGCCAGGGGGCTATGTGAACACTGAAGCTTTCTTT.